This T cell receptor beta chain came from a study of shared clonotypes between healthy human individuals. Study-level points and caveats: Only blood was sampled, and tissue TCR repertoires likely differ from blood ones.

Worth noting for this clone: The antigen is unknown.

Genomic DNA (from each subset) was split evenly across several immunoSEQ plates. Method: immunoSEQ multiplex PCR; TCRdb's copy keeps in-frame clones and lacks some. The table records 400,000 to 500,000 clones, less than 80% of them present only once. The source material was PBMCs. The sequence was obtained from a middle-aged woman in good health. Some clones in this sample may be carry-over from other donors' samples.

DNA of the CDR3: TGTGCCAGCAGCCTGATGACCGGACCCAGTGGGGGACATGAGCAGTTCTTC. Amino acids: CASSLMTGPSGGHEQFF. V usage is TRBV5-4 and J usage is TRBJ2-1, with D perhaps assigned TRBD1 or TRBD2 (5 bases each). From germline, CDR1 is SGHNT and CDR2 YYREEE (reference sequence). V was pared by 4 bases and J by 8 bases, with 25 bases between. The CDR3 extends over 17 amino acids.